This T cell receptor beta chain is drawn from a study of long-term antiretroviral therapy in people with HIV. Donors needed at least one pre-ART PBMC sample plus at least two post-ART samples. The run of the v3.0 immunoSEQ assay was at survey level. A per-sample goal of roughly 40,000-50,000 T-cell genomes was targeted by sequencing. Using immunoSEQ multiplex PCR, the repertoire was profiled, and TCRdb retains in-frame clones only, with some absent. Here the sample spans approximately 34,000 clones, around four fifths being singletons. The sequence was collected from a man between 18 and 35 years old with HIV. This material consisted of unsorted PBMCs, taken 1 year after starting antiretroviral therapy.

The chain's CDR3 is CASSIGGVGQFF. The CDR3 nucleotides read TGTGCCAGTAGTATAGGAGGGGTTGGGCAGTTCTTC. The chain recombines TRBV19 with TRBJ2-1; TRBD1 or TRBD2 may be the D gene (5 bases each). CDR3 size: 12 residues. From germline, CDR1 is LNHDA and CDR2 SQIVND (reference sequence). V lost 1 base to trimming and J lost 12 bases, with 10 bases between them. Based on the CDR3 plus reference TRBV19 and TRBJ2-1, the full variable domain is DGGITQSPKYLFRKEGQNVTLSCEQNLNHDAMYWYRQDPGQGLRLIYYSQIVNDFQKGDIAEGYSVSREKKESFPLTVTSAQKNPTAFYLCASSIGGVGQFFGPGTRLTVL.